The 21 T cell receptor beta chains given below trace back to one sample, sequenced in a study of response to subunit inactivated influenza vaccine. TCRdb passed the RT-PCR reads through MiXCR, listing each CDR3 protein once. This sample has around 540,000 distinct CDR3 sequences, with roughly 12% found just once. The sample here was PBMCs from blood, taken on the day of vaccination. All receptors come from a man aged 45-65 years who received an inactivated influenza vaccine.

V gene TRBV20-1 combines with J gene TRBJ2-5; weak D call: TRBD2 (5 bases). The CDR3 has 15 residues. Trimming left V 0 bases short and J 4 bases short, with 15 bases between. Germline V gives CDR1 DFQATT, CDR2 SNEGSKA (reference sequence). This CDR3 is CSAREGSAPAETQYF. CDR3 sequence (DNA): TGCAGTGCTAGAGAGGGTAGCGCCCCTGCAGAGACCCAGTACTTC.

The genes are TRBV20-1 and TRBJ1-1; 10 bases map to TRBD1. The ends lost 6 bases at V and 4 bases at J; junction bases unmatched: 8. Germline V gene sequence: CDR1 DFQATT, CDR2 SNEGSKA (reference sequence). The CDR3 is made up of 14 amino acids. The CDR3 region has the DNA TGCAGTGCAAAAGACAGGGGGCCTGTCACTGAAGCTTTCTTT. It translates to CSAKDRGPVTEAFF.

This clonotype came up many times. The V and J genes are TRBV20-1 and TRBJ1-1; D may be TRBD1 (6 bases). Trimming took off 6 bases at V and 5 bases at J, with 13 bases between the two ends. Germline CDR1 and CDR2: DFQATT and SNEGSKA (reference sequence). This CDR3 contains 12 residues. The chain's CDR3 is CSASERGTEAFF. CDR3 nucleotide sequence: TGCAGTGCCAGCGAAAGGGGGACTGAAGCTTTCTTT.

The chain carries TRBV20-1 and TRBJ1-4, with 8 nucleotides matching TRBD1. The CDR3 loop spans 14 amino acids. CDR1 and CDR2 from the germline V gene are DFQATT and SNEGSKA (reference sequence). After removal of 6 bases from V and 7 bases from J, the junction contained 10 bases not matched to a gene. CDR3 DNA: TGCAGTGCCATTTCGAGGACAGGGTCTGAAAAACTGTTTTTT. Protein sequence: CSAISRTGSEKLFF.

The rearrangement joins TRBV4-3 to TRBJ2-5; possible D gene TRBD1, 5 bases. The germline gives CDR1 LGHNA, CDR2 YSLEER. Deletions cut 0 bases from V and 2 bases from J, with 7 bases between. This CDR3 region has 14 residues. The CDR3 region is CASSQDQGQETQYF. CDR3 in DNA: TGCGCCAGCAGCCAAGATCAGGGACAAGAGACCCAGTACTTC.

This clonotype was seen only a few times. The chain recombines TRBV28 with TRBJ2-3; 11 nucleotides match TRBD2. In germline, CDR1 is MDHEN, CDR2 SYDVKM. V shed 5 bases and J 3 bases; nucleotides not matched to a gene: 7. This CDR3 has 16 amino acids. The CDR3 here is CASSLTLAGATDTQYF. CDR3 nucleotide sequence: TGTGCCAGCAGTCTTACACTAGCGGGAGCAACAGATACGCAGTATTTT.

This chain links TRBV7-9 with TRBJ1-1; TRBD1 might be the D (6 bases). The CDR3 extends over 15 amino acids. V was trimmed by 5 bases and J by 3 bases, leaving 16 bases between them. Germline lookup yields CDR1 SEHNR and CDR2 FQNEAQ (reference sequence). Written as DNA, the CDR3 is TGTGCCAGCAGCGTAAAGGACAGTTTTTACACTGAAGCTTTCTTT. Amino acids: CASSVKDSFYTEAFF.

This clonotype was seen repeatedly, ten times or more. Relative to the germline gene, one junction end is altered; a read error may explain this. J is TRBJ2-1 and V is TRBV7-9; D unclear. The CDR3 runs 12 residues. Germline V CDR1 and CDR2: SEHNR, FQNEAQ (reference sequence). CDR3 amino acids: CASSPAYNEQFF. CDR3 sequence (DNA): TGCGCCAGCAGCCCAGCCTACAATGAGCAGTTCTTC. Variable domain in full (rest from reference TRBV7-9 and TRBJ2-1): DTGVSQNPRHKITKRGQNVTFRCDPISEHNRLYWYRQTLGQGPEFLTYFQNEAQLEKSRLLSDRFSAERPKGSFSTLEIQRTEQGDSAMYLCASSPAYNEQFFGPGTRLTVL.

The gene calls are TRBV10-2 and TRBJ2-3; TRBD2 matches at 12 bases. J gave up 0 bases and V 6 bases, and 10 bases lay outside the gene matches. CDR1 WSHSY and CDR2 SAAADI come from the germline V gene. The CDR3 extends over 18 amino acids. The CDR3 coding sequence is TGCGCCAGCAGCTGGACTAGCGGGACCGCTCCTAGCACAGATACGCAGTATTTT. It specifies CASSWTSGTAPSTDTQYF.

The table lists this clonotype with many counts. The chain recombines TRBV7-2 with TRBJ2-7, with D perhaps matching TRBD1 or TRBD2 (6 bases each). The V and J ends lost 6 bases and 3 bases respectively, with 18 bases between them. The CDR3 runs 15 residues. CDR1 is SGHTA and CDR2 is FQGNSA in the germline V gene. CDR3 protein: CASSVVGGQYYEQYF. The CDR3 DNA reads as TGTGCCAGCAGTGTCGTTGGGGGGCAGTACTACGAGCAGTACTTC.

The J gene is TRBJ1-4, the V gene TRBV24-1; D gene ambiguous. CDR1 and CDR2 (germline): KGHDR, SFDVKD. Trimming removed 2 bases from V and 10 bases from J, with 10 bases in between. This CDR3 is 13 amino acids long. The CDR3 protein is CATSDSLGGKLFF. The CDR3, as DNA: TGTGCCACCAGTGATTCTCTTGGTGGAAAACTGTTTTTT.

The chain links TRBV7-2 to TRBJ2-3; D gene ambiguous. CDR3 size: 17 residues. V was shortened by 2 bases and J by 3 bases, with 18 bases between the two germline ends. The germline V gene encodes CDR1 SGHTA and CDR2 FQGNSA. This chain's CDR3 is CASSLHLWRSGTDTQYF. DNA for the CDR3: TGTGCCAGCAGCTTACACCTCTGGCGGTCCGGGACAGATACGCAGTATTTT.

This clonotype has just a few counts. The chain uses TRBV6-2 or TRBV6-3 and TRBJ2-7; D unresolved. The CDR3 length is 12 residues. V was shortened by 2 bases and J by 2 bases, with 4 bases between the two germline ends. Germline-derived CDR1 and CDR2 are MNHEY and SVGEGT. CDR3 nucleotide sequence: TGTGCCAGCAGTTACCGGGCCTACGAGCAGTACTTC. It yields the protein CASSYRAYEQYF.

The rearrangement joins TRBV6-2 or TRBV6-3 to TRBJ2-7, with TRBD2 matching over 7 bases. Germline-derived CDR1 and CDR2 are MNHEY and SVGEGT. V shed 1 base, J shed 0 bases, and the junction held 6 bases outside the gene matches. The CDR3 extends over 16 amino acids. CDR3 residues: CASSYFGLAASYEQYF. The CDR3 coding sequence is TGTGCCAGCAGTTACTTCGGGCTAGCGGCCTCCTACGAGCAGTACTTC.

This clonotype came up many times. The V call is TRBV12-3 or TRBV12-4, the J call TRBJ2-3; D gene ambiguous. The V end was cut by 3 bases, the J end by 6 bases, with 10 bases between. This CDR3 is built from 13 residues. The CDR3 DNA reads as TGTGCCAGCAGTTTTCAGGCTGGGGATACGCAGTATTTT. It encodes CASSFQAGDTQYF.

Comments on this clonotype: The junction departs from germline at one end; a sequencing error may be responsible. The gene calls are TRBV6-1 and TRBJ2-4; the D gene is possibly TRBD1 (5 bases). Germline V lookup: CDR1 MNHNS, CDR2 SASEGT. The CDR3 spans 16 residues. CDR3 coding DNA: TGTGCCAGCAGTGAAAGGGGAATCTTAGCCAATAACATTCAGTACTTC. Its translation is CASSERGILANNIQYF.

This clonotype was seen repeatedly, ten times or more. This chain connects TRBV13 to TRBJ2-7; D not resolved. The V and J ends lost 0 bases and 2 bases respectively, with 11 bases between them. CDR3 length: 15 amino acids. Germline V lookup: CDR1 PRHDT, CDR2 FYEKMQ (reference sequence). CDR3 in amino acids: CASSLGSRLTYEQYF. The CDR3 DNA reads TGTGCCAGCAGCTTAGGCTCCCGGTTAACCTACGAGCAGTACTTC. Variable domain in full (rest from reference TRBV13 and TRBJ2-7): AAGVIQSPRHLIKEKRETATLKCYPIPRHDTVYWYQQGPGQDPQFLISFYEKMQSDKGSIPDRFSAQQFSDYHSELNMSSLELGDSALYFCASSLGSRLTYEQYFGPGTRLTVT.

This clonotype was seen at least ten times. The rearrangement uses TRBV5-1 and TRBJ1-6; D unresolved. Germline CDR1 reads SGHRS; CDR2 reads YFSETQ. The CDR3 has 16 amino acids. Trimming took 4 bases from V and 3 from J, leaving 14 bases between them. CDR3 DNA: TGCGCCAGCAGCCCACGGACGGGTGTCTATAATTCACCCCTCCACTTT. It specifies CASSPRTGVYNSPLHF. The whole variable domain, remainder taken from reference TRBV5-1 and TRBJ1-6, is KAGVTQTPRYLIKTRGQQVTLSCSPISGHRSVSWYQQTPGQGLQFLFEYFSETQRNKGNFPGRFSGRQFSNSRSEMNVSTLELGDSALYLCASSPRTGVYNSPLHFGNGTRLTVT.

The chain recombines TRBV20-1 with TRBJ1-1; the D is unclear. The V gene's germline CDR1 is DFQATT and CDR2 SNEGSKA (reference sequence). Trimming removed 3 bases at V and 6 bases at J, with 20 bases between. The CDR3 runs to 15 residues. CDR3 sequence: CSARTQGNAIPEAFF. DNA of the CDR3: TGCAGTGCTAGGACACAAGGGAATGCGATCCCTGAAGCTTTCTTT.

The chain employs TRBV12-3 or TRBV12-4 and TRBJ2-2, with a weak D call TRBD2 (6 bases). This CDR3 region has 16 residues. The V end was cut by 10 bases, the J end by 5 bases, with 23 bases between. CDR3 in DNA: TGTGCCACCACGGGGGAGACAGTCCTCCCGACCGGGGAGCTGTTTTTT. Translating it yields CATTGETVLPTGELFF.

As concerns this clonotype: One end of the junction does not line up with germline, which may come from a read error. The rearrangement links TRBV4-1 to TRBJ1-1; D unclear. The germline V gene has CDR1 MGHRA and CDR2 YSYEKL. The CDR3 is 13 residues long. CDR3 in DNA: TGCTCCAGCAGCCAATGGGCGAACACTGAAGCTTTCTTT. This translates into CSSSQWANTEAFF.